The present T cell receptor (beta chain) was sequenced within a study of cytomegalovirus exposure and HLA in healthy donors. Produced via immunoSEQ multiplex PCR; TCRdb's table is partial and in-frame only. Altogether roughly 350,000 clones are present, roughly 88% being singletons, with the ten largest covering about 0.8%. Germline CDR1 MNHNY, CDR2 SVGAGI (reference sequence). Germline trimming cut 6 bases from V and 0 bases from J; bases unmatched to any gene: 9. The CDR3 runs to 16 residues. Sequencing input: PBMCs. The chain uses TRBV6-6 and TRBJ2-7; TRBD2 matches 9 bases. The source is a woman aged 18 to 35 in good health and CMV-seronegative. This CDR3 is CASSNEIAGVSYEQYF. CDR3 DNA sequence: TGTGCCAGCAGCAACGAAATAGCGGGAGTCTCCTACGAGCAGTACTTC.